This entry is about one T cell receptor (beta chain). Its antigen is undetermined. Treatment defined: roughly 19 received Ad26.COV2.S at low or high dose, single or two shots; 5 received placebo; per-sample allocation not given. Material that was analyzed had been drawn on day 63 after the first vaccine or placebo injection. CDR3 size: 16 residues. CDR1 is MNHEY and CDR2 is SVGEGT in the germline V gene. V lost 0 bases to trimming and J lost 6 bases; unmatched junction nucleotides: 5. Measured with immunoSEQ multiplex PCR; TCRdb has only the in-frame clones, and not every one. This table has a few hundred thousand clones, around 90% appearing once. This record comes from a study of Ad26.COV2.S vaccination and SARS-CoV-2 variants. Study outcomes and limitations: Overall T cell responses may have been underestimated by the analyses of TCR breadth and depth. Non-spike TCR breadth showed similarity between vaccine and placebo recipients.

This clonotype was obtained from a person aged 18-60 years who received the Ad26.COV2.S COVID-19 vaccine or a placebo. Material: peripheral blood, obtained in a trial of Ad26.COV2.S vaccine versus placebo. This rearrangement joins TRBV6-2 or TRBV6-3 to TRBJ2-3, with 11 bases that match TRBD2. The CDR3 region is CASSYSSASGRDTQYF. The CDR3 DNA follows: TGTGCCAGCAGTTACTCGAGTGCTAGCGGGAGGGATACGCAGTATTTT.